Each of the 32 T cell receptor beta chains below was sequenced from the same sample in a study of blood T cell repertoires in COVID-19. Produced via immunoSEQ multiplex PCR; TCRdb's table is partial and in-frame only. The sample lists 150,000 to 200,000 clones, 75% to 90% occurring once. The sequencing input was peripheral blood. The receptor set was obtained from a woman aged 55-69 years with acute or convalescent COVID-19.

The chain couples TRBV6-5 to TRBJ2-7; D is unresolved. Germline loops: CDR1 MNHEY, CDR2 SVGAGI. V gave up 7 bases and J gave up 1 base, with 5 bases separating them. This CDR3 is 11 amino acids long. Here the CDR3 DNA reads TGTGCCAGCACCGAGTCCTACGAGCAGTACTTC. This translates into CASTESYEQYF.

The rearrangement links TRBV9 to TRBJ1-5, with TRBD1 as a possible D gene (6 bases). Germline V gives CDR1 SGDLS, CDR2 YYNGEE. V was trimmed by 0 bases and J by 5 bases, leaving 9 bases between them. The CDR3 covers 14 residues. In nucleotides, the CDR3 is TGTGCCAGCAGCGTAGCAGGGGCCGATCAGCCCCAGCATTTT. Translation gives CASSVAGADQPQHF.

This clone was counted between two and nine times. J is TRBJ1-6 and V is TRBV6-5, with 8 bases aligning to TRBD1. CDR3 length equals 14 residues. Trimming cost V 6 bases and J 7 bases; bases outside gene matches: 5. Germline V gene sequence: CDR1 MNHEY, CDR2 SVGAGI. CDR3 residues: CASSNRGENSPLHF. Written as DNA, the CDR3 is TGTGCCAGCAGCAACAGGGGGGAAAATTCACCCCTCCACTTT.

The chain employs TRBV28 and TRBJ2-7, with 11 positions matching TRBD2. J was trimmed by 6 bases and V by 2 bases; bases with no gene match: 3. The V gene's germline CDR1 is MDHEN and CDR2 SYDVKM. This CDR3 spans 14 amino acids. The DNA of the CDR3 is TGTGCCAGCAGTTTAGTAGCGGGGGGGCGCGAGCAGTACTTC. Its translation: CASSLVAGGREQYF.

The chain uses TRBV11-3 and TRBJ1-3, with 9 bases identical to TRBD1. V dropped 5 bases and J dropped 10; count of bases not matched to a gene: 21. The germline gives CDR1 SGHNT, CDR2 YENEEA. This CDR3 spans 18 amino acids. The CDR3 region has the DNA TGTGCCAGCAGCGCCGGGACAGGGAATACCTACACAGGCTCGACCATATATTTT. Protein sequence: CASSAGTGNTYTGSTIYF.

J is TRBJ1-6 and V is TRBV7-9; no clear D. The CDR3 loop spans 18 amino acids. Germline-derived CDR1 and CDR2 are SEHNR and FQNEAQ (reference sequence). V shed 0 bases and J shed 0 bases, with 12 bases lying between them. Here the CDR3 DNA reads TGTGCCAGCAGCTTAGCGCGATCGGTATACTCCTATAATTCACCCCTCCACTTT. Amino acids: CASSLARSVYSYNSPLHF.

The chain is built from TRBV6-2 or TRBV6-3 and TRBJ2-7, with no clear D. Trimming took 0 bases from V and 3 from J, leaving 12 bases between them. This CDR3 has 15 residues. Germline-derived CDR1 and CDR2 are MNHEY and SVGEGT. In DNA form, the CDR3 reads TGTGCCAGCAGTTACTCGATGTTTGCAGACTACGAGCAGTACTTC. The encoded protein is CASSYSMFADYEQYF.

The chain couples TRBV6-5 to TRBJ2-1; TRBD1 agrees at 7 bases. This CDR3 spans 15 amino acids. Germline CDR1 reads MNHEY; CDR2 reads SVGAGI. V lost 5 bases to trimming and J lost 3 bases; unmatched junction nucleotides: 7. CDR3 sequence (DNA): TGTGCCAGCAGTAAAACAGGGGCGAACTACAATGAGCAGTTCTTC. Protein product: CASSKTGANYNEQFF.

CDR3 DNA: TGTGCCAGCAGTTTCCTCCGGGACAGTGAAGCTTTCTTT. The encoded protein is CASSFLRDSEAFF. The J gene is TRBJ1-1, the V gene TRBV12-3 or TRBV12-4; 7 bases fit TRBD1. This CDR3 contains 13 residues. V dropped 3 bases and J dropped 7; count of bases not matched to a gene: 5.

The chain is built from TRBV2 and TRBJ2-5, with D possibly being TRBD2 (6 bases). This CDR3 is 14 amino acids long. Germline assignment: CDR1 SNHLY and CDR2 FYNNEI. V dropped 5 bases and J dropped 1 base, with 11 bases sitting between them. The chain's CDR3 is CASSPRLVQETQYF. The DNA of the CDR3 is TGTGCCAGCAGTCCGAGACTAGTCCAAGAGACCCAGTACTTC.

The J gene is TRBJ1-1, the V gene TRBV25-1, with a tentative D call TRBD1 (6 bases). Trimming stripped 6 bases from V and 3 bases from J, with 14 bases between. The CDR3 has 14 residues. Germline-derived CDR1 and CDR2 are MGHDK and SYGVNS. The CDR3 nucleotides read TGTGCCAGCAGATCCAGGGGTCGGCACACTGAAGCTTTCTTT. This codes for CASRSRGRHTEAFF.

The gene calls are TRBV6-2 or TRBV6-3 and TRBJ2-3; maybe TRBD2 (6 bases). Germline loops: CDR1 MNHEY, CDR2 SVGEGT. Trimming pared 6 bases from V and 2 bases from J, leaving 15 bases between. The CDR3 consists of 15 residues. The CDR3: CASSSTSIFTDTQYF. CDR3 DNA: TGTGCCAGCAGCAGTACTAGCATTTTCACAGATACGCAGTATTTT.

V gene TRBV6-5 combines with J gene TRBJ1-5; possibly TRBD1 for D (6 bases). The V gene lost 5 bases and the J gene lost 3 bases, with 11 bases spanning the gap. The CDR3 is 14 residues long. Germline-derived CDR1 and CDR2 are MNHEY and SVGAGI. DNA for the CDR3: TGTGCCAGCAGTCCGGACAGAAACAATCAGCCCCAGCATTTT. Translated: CASSPDRNNQPQHF.

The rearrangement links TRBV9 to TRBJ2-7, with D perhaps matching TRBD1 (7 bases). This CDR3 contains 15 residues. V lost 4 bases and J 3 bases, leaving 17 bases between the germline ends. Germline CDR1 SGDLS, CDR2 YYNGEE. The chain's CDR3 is CASSYGAGGLYEQYF. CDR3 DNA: TGTGCCAGCAGCTATGGAGCAGGGGGACTCTACGAGCAGTACTTC.

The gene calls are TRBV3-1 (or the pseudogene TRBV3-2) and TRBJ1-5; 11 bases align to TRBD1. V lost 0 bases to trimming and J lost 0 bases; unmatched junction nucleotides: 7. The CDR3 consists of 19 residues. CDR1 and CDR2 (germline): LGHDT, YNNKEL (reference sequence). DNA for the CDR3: TGTGCCAGCAGCCAAGAGGGGACAGGGGGTGACCGTAGCAATCAGCCCCAGCATTTT. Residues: CASSQEGTGGDRSNQPQHF.

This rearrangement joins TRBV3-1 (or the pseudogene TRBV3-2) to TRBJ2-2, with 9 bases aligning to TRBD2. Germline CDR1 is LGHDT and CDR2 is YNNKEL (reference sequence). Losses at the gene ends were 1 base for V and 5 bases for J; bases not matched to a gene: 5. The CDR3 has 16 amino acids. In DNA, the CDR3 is TGTGCCAGCAGCCAAGGCGGGGGGGCTCGAACCGGGGAGCTGTTTTTT. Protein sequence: CASSQGGGARTGELFF.

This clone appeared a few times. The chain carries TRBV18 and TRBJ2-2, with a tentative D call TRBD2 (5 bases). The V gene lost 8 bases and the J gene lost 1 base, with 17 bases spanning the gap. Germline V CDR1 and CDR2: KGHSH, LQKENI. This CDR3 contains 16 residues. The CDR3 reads CASASPGGGNTGELFF. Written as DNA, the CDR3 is TGTGCCAGCGCTTCCCCGGGCGGAGGGAACACCGGGGAGCTGTTTTTT. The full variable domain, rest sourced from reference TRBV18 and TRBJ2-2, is NAGVMQNPRHLVRRRGQEARLRCSPMKGHSHVYWYRQLPEEGLKFMVYLQKENIIDESGMPKERFSAEFPKEGPSILRIQQVVRGDSAAYFCASASPGGGNTGELFFGEGSRLTVL.

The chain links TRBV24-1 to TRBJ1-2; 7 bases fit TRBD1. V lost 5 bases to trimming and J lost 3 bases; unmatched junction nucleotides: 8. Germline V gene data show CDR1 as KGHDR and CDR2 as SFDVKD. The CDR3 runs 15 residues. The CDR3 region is CATSGEDRSHYGYTF. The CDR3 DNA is TGTGCCACCAGTGGGGAGGACAGGTCACACTATGGCTACACCTTC.

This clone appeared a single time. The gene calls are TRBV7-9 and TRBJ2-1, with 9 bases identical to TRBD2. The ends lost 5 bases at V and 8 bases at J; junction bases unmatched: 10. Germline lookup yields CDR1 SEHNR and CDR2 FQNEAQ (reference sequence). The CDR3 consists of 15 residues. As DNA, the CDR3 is TGTGCCAGCAGCATTACGGGACTAGCAGGAGATGAGCAGTTCTTC. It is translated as CASSITGLAGDEQFF.

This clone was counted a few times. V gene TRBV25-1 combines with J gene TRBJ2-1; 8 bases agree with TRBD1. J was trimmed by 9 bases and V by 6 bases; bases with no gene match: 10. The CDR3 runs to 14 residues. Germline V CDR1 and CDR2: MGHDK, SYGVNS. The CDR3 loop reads CASRGRDRSAEQFF. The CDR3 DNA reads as TGTGCCAGCAGAGGCCGGGACAGGTCTGCTGAGCAGTTCTTC.

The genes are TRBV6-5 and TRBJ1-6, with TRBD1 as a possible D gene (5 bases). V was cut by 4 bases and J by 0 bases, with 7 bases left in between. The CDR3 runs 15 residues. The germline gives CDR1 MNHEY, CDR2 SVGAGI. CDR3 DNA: TGTGCCAGCAGTTTAAGGGGCTCCTATAATTCACCCCTCCACTTT. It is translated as CASSLRGSYNSPLHF.

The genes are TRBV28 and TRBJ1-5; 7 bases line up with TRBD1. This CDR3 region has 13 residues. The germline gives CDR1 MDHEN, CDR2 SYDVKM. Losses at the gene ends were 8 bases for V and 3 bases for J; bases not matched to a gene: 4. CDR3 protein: CASDGQVNQPQHF. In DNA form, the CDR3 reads TGTGCCAGCGACGGACAGGTCAATCAGCCCCAGCATTTT.

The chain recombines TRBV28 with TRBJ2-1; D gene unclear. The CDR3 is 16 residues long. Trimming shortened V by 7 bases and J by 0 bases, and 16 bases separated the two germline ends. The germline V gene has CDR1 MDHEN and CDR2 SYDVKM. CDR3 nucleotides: TGTGCCAGCAACTCCAACCAGGCGTCCTCCTACAATGAGCAGTTCTTC. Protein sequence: CASNSNQASSYNEQFF. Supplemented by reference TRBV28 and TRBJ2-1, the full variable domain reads DVKVTQSSRYLVKRTGEKVFLECVQDMDHENMFWYRQDPGLGLRLIYFSYDVKMKEKGDIPEGYSVSREKKERFSLILESASTNQTSMYLCASNSNQASSYNEQFFGPGTRLTVL.

This chain's CDR3 is CASSSAADRGNTIYF. As DNA, the CDR3 is TGTGCCAGCAGCTCGGCCGCGGACAGAGGAAACACCATATATTTT. V usage is TRBV5-4 and J usage is TRBJ1-3; possibly TRBD1 for D (6 bases). The V and J ends lost 3 bases and 4 bases respectively, with 14 bases between them. The CDR3 runs 15 residues. Germline values: CDR1 SGHNT, CDR2 YYREEE (reference sequence).

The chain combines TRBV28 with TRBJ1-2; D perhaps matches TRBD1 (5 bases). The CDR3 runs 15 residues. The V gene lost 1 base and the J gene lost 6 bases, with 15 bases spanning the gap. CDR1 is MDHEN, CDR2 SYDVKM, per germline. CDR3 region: CASSLYGGKGNGYTF. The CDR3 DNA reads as TGTGCCAGCAGTTTATACGGGGGAAAAGGCAATGGCTACACCTTC.

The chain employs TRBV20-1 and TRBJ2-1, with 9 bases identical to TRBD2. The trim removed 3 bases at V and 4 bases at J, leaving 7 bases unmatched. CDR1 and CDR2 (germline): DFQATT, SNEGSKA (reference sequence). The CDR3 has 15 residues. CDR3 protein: CSASAASGVYNEQFF. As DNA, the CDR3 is TGCAGTGCTAGTGCGGCTAGCGGGGTGTACAATGAGCAGTTCTTC.

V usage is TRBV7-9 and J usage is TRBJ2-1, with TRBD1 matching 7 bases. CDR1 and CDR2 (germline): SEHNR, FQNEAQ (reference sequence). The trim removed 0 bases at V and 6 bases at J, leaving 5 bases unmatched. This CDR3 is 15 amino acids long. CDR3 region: CASSLATGSFNEQFF. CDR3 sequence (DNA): TGTGCCAGCAGCTTAGCGACAGGGTCATTCAATGAGCAGTTCTTC.

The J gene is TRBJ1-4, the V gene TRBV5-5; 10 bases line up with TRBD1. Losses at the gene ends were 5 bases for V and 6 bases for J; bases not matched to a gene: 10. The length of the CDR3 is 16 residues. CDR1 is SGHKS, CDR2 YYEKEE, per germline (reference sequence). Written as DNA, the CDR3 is TGTGCCAGCAGGCCCGGGACAGGGGAGGCCTATGAAAAACTGTTTTTT. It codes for CASRPGTGEAYEKLFF.

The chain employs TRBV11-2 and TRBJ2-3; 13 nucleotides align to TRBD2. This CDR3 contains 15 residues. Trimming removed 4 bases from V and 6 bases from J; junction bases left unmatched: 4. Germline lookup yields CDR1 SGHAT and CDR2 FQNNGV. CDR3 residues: CASSSGTSGVDTQYF. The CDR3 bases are TGTGCCAGCAGCTCGGGGACTAGCGGGGTTGATACGCAGTATTTT.

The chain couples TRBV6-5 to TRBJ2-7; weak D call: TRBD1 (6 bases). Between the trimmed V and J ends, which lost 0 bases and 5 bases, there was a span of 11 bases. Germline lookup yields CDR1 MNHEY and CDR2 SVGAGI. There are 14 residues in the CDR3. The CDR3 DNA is TGTGCCAGCAGTTACTCTGCAGGGGTAAACGAGCAGTACTTC. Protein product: CASSYSAGVNEQYF.

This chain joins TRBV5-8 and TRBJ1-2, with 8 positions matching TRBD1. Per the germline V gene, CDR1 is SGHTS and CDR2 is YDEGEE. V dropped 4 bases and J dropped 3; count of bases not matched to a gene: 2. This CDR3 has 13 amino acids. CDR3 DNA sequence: TGTGCCAGCAGCCAGGGACAGGACTATGGCTACACCTTC. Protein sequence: CASSQGQDYGYTF.

CDR3 sequence reads: CSVDIAGSDTEAFF. The DNA of the CDR3 is TGCAGCGTTGATATAGCGGGGAGCGACACTGAAGCTTTCTTT. This chain connects TRBV29-1 to TRBJ1-1; no clear D. The CDR3 covers 14 residues. V lost 3 bases and J 3 bases, leaving 14 bases between the germline ends. Germline-derived CDR1 and CDR2 are SQVTM and ANQGSEA.